Listed below are T cell receptor beta chains from one sample, sequenced in a study of T cells in localized non-small cell lung cancer. Here immunoSEQ multiplex PCR was the method, and the copy in TCRdb shows in-frame clones only, minus some. The sample contains tens of thousands of clones, 88% of which appear only once. The material was peripheral blood, obtained before any cancer treatment. The receptor source for this set is a woman aged 35 to 70 with stage I squamous cell lung carcinoma. CDR3s include the opening cysteine and the closing phenylalanine or tryptophan. The order of the fields is D gene, V gene, clone size, J gene, CDR3 DNA, CDR3 protein. A D gene is named only where the DNA matches it firmly. Size tells how often a clone was seen (once, few, many) or the class of an expanded clone, and some rows leave it out.

>-|TRBV28|-|TRBJ1-2
TGTGCCAGCAGGGAGGGCGGCAGGGTTAAAGGCTACACCTTC
CASREGGRVKGYTF
>-|TRBV6-5|-|TRBJ2-5
TGTGCCAGCAGTTACTCCCCAAGGGGGGAGACCCAGTACTTC
CASSYSPRGETQYF
>-|TRBV12-2|-|TRBJ1-2
TGTGCAAGTCGCCCCGACAGACAGAACTATGGCTACACCTTC
CASRPDRQNYGYTF
>-|TRBV10-3|-|TRBJ1-4
TGTGCCACAGCCCCGGGGGGTGAAAAACTGTTTTTT
CATAPGGEKLFF
>-|TRBV19|-|TRBJ1-4
TGTGCCAGTAGCTACCTTGGACAGACTAATGAAAAACTGTTTTTT
CASSYLGQTNEKLFF
>-|TRBV30|-|TRBJ1-2
TGTGCCTGGAACCCGGGCCTCTATGGCTACACCTTC
CAWNPGLYGYTF
>TRBD2|TRBV5-1|-|TRBJ2-1
TGCGCCAGCAGCTTGGTAGCGGGGGGGCCCAACAATGAGCAGTTCTTC
CASSLVAGGPNNEQFF
>-|TRBV2|-|TRBJ1-4
TGTGCCAGTAATGGACAGATGGGGGAAAAACTGTTTTTT
CASNGQMGEKLFF
>-|TRBV5-1|-|TRBJ2-3
TGCGCCAGCAGCCCCAATACAGATACGCAGTATTTT
CASSPNTDTQYF
>-|TRBV10-3|-|TRBJ1-5
TGTGCCAGCAGTTACTCACAGGATCAGCCCCAGCATTTT
CASSYSQDQPQHF
>TRBD2|TRBV29-1|-|TRBJ2-5
TGCAGCGTTGGGGGAGGGGAACGGGAGACCCAGTACTTC
CSVGGGERETQYF
>-|TRBV7-8|few|TRBJ1-2
TGTGCCAGCGGCCTTTCGGGGGGGCCTGGCTACACCTTC
CASGLSGGPGYTF
>-|TRBV19|-|TRBJ2-1
TGTGCCAGTAGTATAAGTTACAATGAGCAGTTCTTC
CASSISYNEQFF
>TRBD1|TRBV30|-|TRBJ2-3
TGTGCCTGGAGTCGAGGGGGCAGCACAGATACGCAGTATTTT
CAWSRGGSTDTQYF
>-|TRBV11-2|-|TRBJ1-6
TGTGCCAGCAGCTTAGGGACTACGAGTTCACCCCTCCACTTT
CASSLGTTSSPLHF
>-|TRBV30|few|TRBJ1-2
TGTGCCTGGAGAAGGGGGGCAGGGGATGGCTACACCTTC
CAWRRGAGDGYTF
>-|TRBV25-1|-|TRBJ1-4
TGTGCCAGCAGTGAAGGACACCCTCGAGGTGAAAAACTGTTTTTT
CASSEGHPRGEKLFF
>-|TRBV11-2|-|TRBJ1-1
TGTGCCAGCAGCCTAGGGAACAGGTTAGAAGCTTTCTTT
CASSLGNRLEAFF
>TRBD1|TRBV30|-|TRBJ1-1
TGTGCCTGGACCGGGACAGGGGCTTCGAGGACTGAAGCTTTCTTT
CAWTGTGASRTEAFF
>TRBD2|TRBV30|-|TRBJ2-1
TGTGCCTGTTCGGGACTAGCGGGGTACAATGAGCAGTTCTTC
CACSGLAGYNEQFF
>TRBD1|TRBV5-1|-|TRBJ1-1
TGCGCCAGCCGAGGGACAGGTATGAACACTGAAGCTTTCTTT
CASRGTGMNTEAFF
>TRBD1|TRBV10-1|-|TRBJ1-2
TGCGCCAGCAGTGAGTCGATTACAGGGGAGTCTGGCTACACCTTC
CASSESITGESGYTF
>-|TRBV5-1|once|TRBJ1-1
TGCGCCAGCTGCTCGGGTCCGAACACTGAAGCTTTCTTT
CASCSGPNTEAFF
>-|TRBV12-5|-|TRBJ2-3
TGTGCTAGTGGTTCTACTAGCTTAGATACGCAGTATTTT
CASGSTSLDTQYF
>-|TRBV5-6|-|TRBJ1-1
TGTGCCAGCAGCTTGAGGTCGCACCTGAACACTGAAGCTTTCTTT
CASSLRSHLNTEAFF
>TRBD1|TRBV9|-|TRBJ1-5
TGTGCCAGCAGCGTAGGTGCAGGGGGCTATCAGCCCCAGCATTTT
CASSVGAGGYQPQHF
>-|TRBV19|-|TRBJ1-1
TGTGCCAGTAGTATATTTTCCGGGACCACTGAAGCTTTCTTT
CASSIFSGTTEAFF
>-|TRBV2|-|TRBJ2-1
TGTGCCAGCAGTGACGAGGGCGGATACAATGAGCAGTTCTTC
CASSDEGGYNEQFF
>-|TRBV30|once|TRBJ2-5
TGTGCCTGGAACTCTCAAGAGACCCAGTACTTC
CAWNSQETQYF
>-|TRBV9|-|TRBJ2-6
TGTGCCAGCAGCGTAGGAAGTAACTCTGGGGCCAACGTCCTGACTTTC
CASSVGSNSGANVLTF
>TRBD2|TRBV30|-|TRBJ2-7
TGTGCCTGGAGTGAAGGGACTAGCGGGAAACAGTACTTC
CAWSEGTSGKQYF
>-|TRBV27|-|TRBJ1-1
TGTGCCAGCAGGCTGATAGGCCCCTGGGAGGACACTGAAGCTTTCTTT
CASRLIGPWEDTEAFF
>TRBD1|TRBV6-5|once|TRBJ2-7
TGTGCCAGCAGTTCTACAGGGGTCTACGAGCAGTACTTC
CASSSTGVYEQYF
>-|TRBV19|-|TRBJ1-3
TGTGCCAGTAGTATTAATGGGGTACTGTCTGGAAACACCATATATTTT
CASSINGVLSGNTIYF
>TRBD2|TRBV5-6|-|TRBJ2-1
TGTGCCAGCAGCTTGGCCCCCGGACTAGCGGGGGATAATGAGCAGTTCTTC
CASSLAPGLAGDNEQFF
>-|TRBV15|-|TRBJ1-1
TGTGCCACCAGCTTACACGCCCGAGCAAACACTGAAGCTTTCTTT
CATSLHARANTEAFF
>TRBD1|TRBV2|-|TRBJ2-5
TGTGCCAGCACTAGGGACAGCCAAGAGACCCAGTACTTC
CASTRDSQETQYF
>-|TRBV6-5|-|TRBJ2-2
TGTGCCAGCCGGCTGGGGGCTTCGAACACCGGGGAGCTGTTTTTT
CASRLGASNTGELFF
>TRBD1|TRBV7-8|-|TRBJ1-2
TGTGCCAGCAGCTTAGTGGGAGGGGGCTTAGGCTACACCTTC
CASSLVGGGLGYTF
>-|TRBV6-6|-|TRBJ1-3
TGTGCCAGCAGTTACCGGGTTGACATCTCTGGAAACACCATATATTTT
CASSYRVDISGNTIYF
>-|TRBV5-5|once|TRBJ1-1
TGTGCCAGCAGCTTGGTATTTAACAGTTTGAACACTGAAGCTTTCTTT
CASSLVFNSLNTEAFF
>-|TRBV7-8|-|TRBJ1-2
TGTGCCAGCAGCTTGGACCGGTTCGATGGCTACACCTTC
CASSLDRFDGYTF
>TRBD1|TRBV6-6|-|TRBJ2-1
TGTGCCAGCAGGGGACAGGGTCGGAATGAGCAGTTCTTC
CASRGQGRNEQFF
>TRBD2|TRBV11-2|-|TRBJ2-2
TGTGCCAGCAGTACAAGCGGGGGGGCCGGCGGGGAGCTGTTTTTT
CASSTSGGAGGELFF
>-|TRBV12-5|-|TRBJ1-1
TGTGCTAGTGGTTTGCCCCCAGGGGTTGAAGCTTTCTTT
CASGLPPGVEAFF
>TRBD1|TRBV11-2|once|TRBJ1-2
TGTGCCAGCAGAGGACAGGGGAACTATGGCTACACCTTC
CASRGQGNYGYTF
>TRBD1|TRBV6-5|-|TRBJ2-1
TGTGCCAGCAGTTACGGGGGACAGGGTGTGAATGAGCAGTTCTTC
CASSYGGQGVNEQFF
>-|TRBV6-5|-|TRBJ1-4
TGTGCCAGCAGTTACTCGAGGGGGGGGTTTAATGAAAAACTGTTTTTT
CASSYSRGGFNEKLFF
>TRBD2|TRBV6-5|-|TRBJ2-1
TGTGCCAGCAGTCGGGGGGGCCTAGGGAATGAGCAGTTCTTC
CASSRGGLGNEQFF
>-|TRBV6-1|-|TRBJ1-1
TGTGCCAGCAGTGAAGTGGGATTGAACACTGAAGCTTTCTTT
CASSEVGLNTEAFF
>-|TRBV6-1|-|TRBJ2-1
TGTGCCAGCAGAGCGGATAACTCCTACAATGAGCAGTTCTTC
CASRADNSYNEQFF
>TRBD2|TRBV9|-|TRBJ2-2
TGTGCCAGCAGCGTAAATCAGCGGGGGAACACCGGGGAGCTGTTTTTT
CASSVNQRGNTGELFF
>TRBD1|TRBV27|once|TRBJ1-3
TGTGCCAGCAGTCCTGGACAGGGGGCTTTCGGAAACACCATATATTTT
CASSPGQGAFGNTIYF